What follows describes a single T cell receptor beta chain. Its antigen is still unknown. Other DNA sequences of this sample code for an identical CDR3. Sorted subsets were CFSE-labeled and cultured less than six days with allogeneic dendritic cells. The data were produced by immunoSEQ multiplex PCR, yet TCRdb's version contains in-frame clones alone and is incomplete. The data hold approximately 11,000 clones, with roughly 70% observed a single time. CDR3 length: 15 residues. The germline V gene encodes CDR1 SGHDN and CDR2 FVKESK. V lost 4 bases and J lost 4, with 17 bases in between. These data belong to a study of regulatory dendritic cells for organ transplantation. Findings and limits, study-wide: Naive CD4+ and CD8+ repertoires were highly diverse; memory CD8+ was most oligoclonal.

Sequenced input: memory CD4+ T cells from blood cultured with regulatory dendritic cells. The subset was: CD45RO+ memory T cells. This sequence joins TRBV14 and TRBJ2-7; D might be TRBD2 (7 bases). This sequence originates from a human donor in good health. CDR3 residues: CASSRTRGGWYEQYF. The CDR3 region has the DNA TGTGCCAGCAGCCGAACGAGGGGGGGCTGGTACGAGCAGTACTTC. Drawing the rest from reference TRBV14 and TRBJ2-7, the complete variable domain is EAGVTQFPSHSVIEKGQTVTLRCDPISGHDNLYWYRRVMGKEIKFLLHFVKESKQDESGMPNNRFLAERTGGTYSTLKVQPAELEDSGVYFCASSRTRGGWYEQYFGPGTRLTVT.